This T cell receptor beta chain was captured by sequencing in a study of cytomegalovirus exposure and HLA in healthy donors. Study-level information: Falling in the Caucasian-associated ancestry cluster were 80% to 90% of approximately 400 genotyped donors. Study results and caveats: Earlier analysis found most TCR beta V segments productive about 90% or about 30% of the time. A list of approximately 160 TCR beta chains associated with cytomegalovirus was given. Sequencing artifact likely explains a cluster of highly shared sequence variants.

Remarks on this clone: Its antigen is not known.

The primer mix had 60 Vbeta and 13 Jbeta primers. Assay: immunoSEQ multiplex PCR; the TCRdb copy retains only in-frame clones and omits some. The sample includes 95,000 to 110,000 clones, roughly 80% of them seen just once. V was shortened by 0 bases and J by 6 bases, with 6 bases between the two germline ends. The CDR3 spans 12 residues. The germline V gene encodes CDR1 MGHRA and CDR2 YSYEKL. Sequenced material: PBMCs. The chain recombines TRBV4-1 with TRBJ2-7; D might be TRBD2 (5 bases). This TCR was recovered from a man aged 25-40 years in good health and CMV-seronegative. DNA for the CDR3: TGCGCCAGCAGCCAAGATGAGGGCGAGCAGTACTTC. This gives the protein CASSQDEGEQYF.